The 7 T cell receptor beta chains below were found in one sample sequenced in a study of radiotherapy plus CTLA-4 blockade in lung cancer. Profiled with immunoSEQ multiplex PCR; TCRdb holds only in-frame clones, not every one. The sample holds tens of thousands of clones; about 80% are singletons and the top ten take around 7%. Source: peripheral blood, taken from a patient treated with radiotherapy plus ipilimumab. These receptors all stem from a human donor with non-small cell lung cancer who had a complete response to radiotherapy plus ipilimumab.

The sample holds one count of this clone. The rearrangement joins TRBV2 to TRBJ2-7, with 10 bases that match TRBD2. The CDR3 length is 15 residues. V lost 6 bases and J lost 3; bases outside the gene matches: 8. Germline CDR1 SNHLY, CDR2 FYNNEI. DNA of the CDR3: TGTGCCAGCAGCCTTCTAGCGGGGGCTCTCTACGAGCAGTACTTC. Its protein product is CASSLLAGALYEQYF.

CDR3 in amino acids: CASSFPSGGIDTQYF. The CDR3 coding sequence is TGTGCCAGCAGCTTCCCCTCAGGGGGAATTGATACGCAGTATTTT. The V and J genes are TRBV7-2 and TRBJ2-3, with 7 nucleotides matching TRBD1. Germline CDR1 and CDR2: SGHTA and FQGNSA. The CDR3 spans 15 residues. The V segment lost 3 bases and the J segment 6 bases; nucleotides outside the gene matches: 9. Full variable domain (missing parts from reference TRBV7-2 and TRBJ2-3): GAGVSQSPSNKVTEKGKDVELRCDPISGHTALYWYRQSLGQGLEFLIYFQGNSAPDKSGLPSDRFSAERTGGSVSTLTIQRTQQEDSAVYLCASSFPSGGIDTQYFGPGTRLTVL.

This clone was observed once. V and J are TRBV6-5 and TRBJ1-2; no definite D call. Deletions cut 4 bases from V and 2 bases from J, with 11 bases between. CDR3 length: 14 amino acids. Germline CDR1 and CDR2: MNHEY and SVGAGI. CDR3 nucleotides: TGTGCCAGCAGTTCGGGAAGGAGAAACTATGGCTACACCTTC. Its protein product is CASSSGRRNYGYTF.

The rearrangement joins TRBV18 to TRBJ2-1, with 13 bases lining up with TRBD2. The junction had 13 bases not matched to a gene; V was cut back by 1 base and J by 7 bases. The CDR3 sequence is 19 residues long. Germline CDR1 KGHSH, CDR2 LQKENI. The DNA for the CDR3 is TGTGCCAGCTCACCACGGGTCCTCTCAGGGACTAGCGGGATTAATGAGCAGTTCTTC. Its translation: CASSPRVLSGTSGINEQFF.

CDR3: CASSSKVGTPVSYEQYF. In DNA form, the CDR3 reads TGTGCCAGCAGCTCCAAGGTTGGGACGCCTGTCTCCTACGAGCAGTACTTC. The V call is TRBV7-9, the J call TRBJ2-7; D tentatively reads TRBD1 or TRBD2 (5 bases each). The CDR3 consists of 17 residues. Germline V lookup: CDR1 SEHNR, CDR2 FQNEAQ (reference sequence). Trimming shortened V by 4 bases and J by 0 bases, and 19 bases separated the two germline ends.

The chain couples TRBV2 to TRBJ2-3; 11 bases are shared with TRBD2. Germline CDR1 and CDR2: SNHLY and FYNNEI. The CDR3 covers 15 residues. The J segment lost 1 base and the V segment lost 7 bases, leaving 4 bases of the junction unmatched. The CDR3 nucleotides are TGTGCCAGCAATCCGACTAGCGGGGGCACAGATACGCAGTATTTT. Its translation is CASNPTSGGTDTQYF.

The chain joins TRBV15 to TRBJ1-3; a possible D gene is TRBD1 (6 bases). The CDR3 spans 18 residues. CDR1 LNHNV and CDR2 YYDKDF come from the germline V gene (reference sequence). With 0 bases removed from V and 6 bases from J, the gap between germline ends came to 21 bases. This chain's CDR3 is CATSRDRQKTGSLNTIYF. In nucleotides, the CDR3 is TGTGCCACCAGCAGAGATCGTCAGAAGACAGGAAGTCTAAACACCATATATTTT.